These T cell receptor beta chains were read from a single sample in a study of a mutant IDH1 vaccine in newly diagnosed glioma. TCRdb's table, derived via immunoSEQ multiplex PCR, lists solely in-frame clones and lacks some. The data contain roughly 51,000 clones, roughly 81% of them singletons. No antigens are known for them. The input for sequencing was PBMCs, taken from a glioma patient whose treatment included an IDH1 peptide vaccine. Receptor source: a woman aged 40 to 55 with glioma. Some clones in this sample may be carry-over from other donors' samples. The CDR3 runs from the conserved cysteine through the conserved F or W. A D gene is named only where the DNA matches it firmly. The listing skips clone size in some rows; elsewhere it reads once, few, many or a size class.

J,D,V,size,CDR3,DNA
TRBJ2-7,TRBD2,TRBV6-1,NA,CASSEGGGPSYEQYF,TGTGCCAGCAGTGAAGGCGGGGGGCCCTCCTACGAGCAGTACTTC
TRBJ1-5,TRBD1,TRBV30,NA,CAWSPSPGQGFLSNQPQHF,TGTGCCTGGAGTCCATCACCGGGACAGGGGTTTTTGAGCAATCAGCCCCAGCATTTT
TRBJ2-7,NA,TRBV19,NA,CASSTSRFEQYF,TGTGCCAGTAGTACCTCCAGGTTCGAGCAGTACTTC
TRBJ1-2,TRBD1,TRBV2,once,CARDDRGPNYGYTF,TGTGCCAGGGATGACAGGGGGCCCAACTATGGCTACACCTTC
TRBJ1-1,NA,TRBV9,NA,CASSVDGREATEAFF,TGTGCCAGCAGCGTAGATGGACGGGAGGCGACCGAAGCTTTCTTT
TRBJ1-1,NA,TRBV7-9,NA,CASSRRDTEAFF,TGTGCCAGCAGCCGCCGGGACACCGAAGCTTTCTTT
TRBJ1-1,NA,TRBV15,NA,CATSRELLGARAFF,TGTGCCACCAGCAGAGAGCTTTTGGGAGCGAGAGCTTTCTTT
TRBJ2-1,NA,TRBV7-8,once,CASSLLGTKIYNEQFF,TGTGCCAGCAGCTTACTGGGGACAAAGATCTACAATGAGCAGTTCTTC
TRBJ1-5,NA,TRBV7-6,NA,CASSSWSRSWAQHF,TGTGCCAGCAGCTCATGGAGCAGGTCCTGGGCCCAGCATTTT
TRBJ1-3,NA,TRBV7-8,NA,CASSITGFGNTIYF,TGTGCCAGCAGCATTACAGGGTTCGGAAACACCATATATTTT
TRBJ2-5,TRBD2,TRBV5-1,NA,CASSLAGLAGEGTQYF,TGCGCCAGCAGCTTGGCCGGACTAGCGGGGGAAGGGACCCAGTACTTC
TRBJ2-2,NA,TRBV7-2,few,CASTDGRASGTGELFF,TGTGCCAGCACCGATGGACGGGCCTCGGGCACCGGGGAGCTGTTTTTT
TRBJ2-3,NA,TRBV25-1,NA,CASTTPPGGTDTQYF,TGTGCCAGCACCACCCCTCCGGGCGGTACAGATACGCAGTATTTT
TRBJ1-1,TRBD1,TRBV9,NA,CASSVATGQGQAAFF,TGTGCCAGCAGCGTAGCTACTGGACAGGGGCAAGCTGCTTTCTTT
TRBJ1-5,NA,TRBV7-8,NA,CASSHSPVSNQPQHF,TGTGCCAGCAGCCATTCCCCGGTTAGCAATCAGCCCCAGCATTTT
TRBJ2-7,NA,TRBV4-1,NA,CASSQDGARGYGEQYF,TGCGCCAGCAGCCAAGACGGGGCCAGGGGATATGGCGAGCAGTACTTC
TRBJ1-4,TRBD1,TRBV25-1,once,CASGLQGANVEKLFF,TGTGCCAGCGGACTACAGGGGGCGAATGTTGAAAAACTGTTTTTT
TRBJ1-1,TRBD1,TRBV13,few,CASLGQGAPAFF,TGTGCCAGCCTTGGGCAGGGGGCACCAGCTTTCTTT
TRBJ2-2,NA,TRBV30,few,CAWSITGELFF,TGTGCCTGGAGTATTACCGGGGAGCTGTTTTTT
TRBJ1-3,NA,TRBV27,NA,CASSLSRGKGNTIYF,TGTGCCAGCAGTTTATCCCGCGGAAAAGGAAACACCATATATTTT
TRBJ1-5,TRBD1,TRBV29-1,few,CSVAGTGDQPQHF,TGCAGCGTAGCCGGGACAGGGGACCAGCCCCAGCATTTT
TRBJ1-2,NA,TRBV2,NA,CASSDPGAGGSDGYTF,TGTGCCAGCAGTGACCCCGGGGCGGGGGGAAGTGATGGCTACACCTTC
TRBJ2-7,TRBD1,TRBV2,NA,CASSYPGQGFGEQYF,TGTGCCAGCAGCTACCCGGGACAGGGTTTCGGCGAGCAGTACTTC
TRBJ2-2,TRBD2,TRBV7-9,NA,CASSLGPPGGGASGELFF,TGTGCCAGCAGCTTAGGCCCCCCGGGCGGGGGGGCCTCCGGGGAGCTGTTTTTT